The 5 T cell receptor beta chains presented below share a single source sample, sequenced in a study of CD8+CD57+ T cells in acquired aplastic anemia. It was genomic DNA that served as the template for profiling TCR beta VDJ and CDR3. One entry per CDR3 protein, called by TCRdb with MiXCR from the reads. This repertoire shows some 130,000 distinct CDR3 sequences, 48% found once; its top ten account for about 2.5%. Sequenced: sorted CD4+, CD8+, or CD8+CD57+ T cells (not recorded which) from PBMCs. The source is a human donor in good health, serving as a control.

This clonotype has ten or more counts. The chain uses TRBV6-2 or TRBV6-3 and TRBJ2-5; unclear D gene. V dropped 2 bases and J dropped 5 bases, with 6 bases sitting between them. The CDR3 is 12 residues long. The germline V gene encodes CDR1 MNHEY and CDR2 SVGEGT. For the CDR3, the DNA is TGTGCCAGCAGTTACGAGAGGGAGACCCAGTACTTC. Its protein product is CASSYERETQYF.

The chain is built from TRBV2 and TRBJ1-2, with TRBD1 matching over 12 bases. The V gene's germline CDR1 is SNHLY and CDR2 FYNNEI. The CDR3 runs to 13 residues. J was trimmed by 12 bases and V by 8 bases; bases with no gene match: 10. DNA for the CDR3: TGTGCCAGCGGGGACAGGGGGCTGCCTGGAAACACCTTC. This translates into CASGDRGLPGNTF.

In its sample, this clonotype was seen many times. This chain uses TRBV19 with TRBJ1-4; D gene unclear. Trimming shortened V by 1 base and J by 10 bases, and 10 bases separated the two germline ends. The CDR3 length is 13 residues. CDR1 LNHDA and CDR2 SQIVND come from the germline V gene (reference sequence). The CDR3 DNA reads TGTGCCAGTAGTATAGGAGAGCGGGGAAAACTGTTTTTT. Translating gives CASSIGERGKLFF.

This clonotype has only a few counts. This CDR3 is missing its conserved last phenylalanine or tryptophan, likely due to a read error. The chain joins TRBV2 to TRBJ1-2; D might be TRBD1 (5 bases). Deletions cut 8 bases from V and 2 bases from J, with 6 bases between. The CDR3 contains 11 residues. CDR1 and CDR2 (germline): SNHLY, FYNNEI. CDR3 region: CASGDNYGYTL. The CDR3 nucleotides read TGTGCCAGCGGGGACAACTATGGCTACACCCTC.

This clonotype was seen more than once but under ten times. This chain's CDR3 is CASSLGDPSTDTQYF. The CDR3 coding sequence is TGTGCCAGCAGCTTAGGGGACCCTAGCACAGATACGCAGTATTTT. This chain links TRBV7-6 with TRBJ2-3; possibly TRBD1 or TRBD2 for D (5 bases each). The CDR3 loop spans 15 amino acids. V was shortened by 1 base and J by 0 bases, with 8 bases between the two germline ends. Germline V gene lookup returns CDR1 SGHVS and CDR2 FNYEAQ.